The 23 T cell receptor beta chains below were found in one sample sequenced in a study of T cells in localized non-small cell lung cancer. Clones were sequenced by immunoSEQ multiplex PCR, and TCRdb holds only the in-frame ones, with some missing. The sample holds roughly 20,000 clones; approximately 86% are singletons and the top ten take roughly 30%. The sample in question was peripheral blood mononuclear cells, obtained before any cancer treatment. Receptors were obtained from a male donor at least 60 years old with stage II lung adenocarcinoma.

The chain uses TRBV28 and TRBJ2-1; D not certain. Per the germline V gene, CDR1 is MDHEN and CDR2 is SYDVKM. CDR3 length equals 14 residues. Trimming left V 4 bases short and J 2 bases short, with 9 bases between. The CDR3 reads CASSSLSAYNEQFF. The CDR3 DNA is TGTGCCAGCAGTTCTCTTTCCGCCTACAATGAGCAGTTCTTC.

The chain links TRBV28 to TRBJ2-1; 7 bases fit TRBD1. Germline V CDR1 and CDR2: MDHEN, SYDVKM. The CDR3 loop spans 16 amino acids. Trimming removed 4 bases from V and 8 bases from J; junction bases left unmatched: 14. The CDR3 loop is CASSSTGDSLFYEQFF. CDR3 sequence (DNA): TGTGCCAGCAGTTCAACCGGGGACAGCTTATTCTATGAGCAGTTCTTC.

V usage is TRBV10-1 and J usage is TRBJ2-7; 13 bases align to TRBD2. The V gene end was trimmed by 5 bases and the J gene end by 3 bases; junction bases not matched to a gene: 13. Germline lookup yields CDR1 WNHNN and CDR2 SYGVQD (reference sequence). The CDR3 has 18 amino acids. DNA of the CDR3: TGCGCCAGCAGTCCCGGGACTAGCGGGATTAAACCCTTCTACGAGCAGTACTTC. Its protein product is CASSPGTSGIKPFYEQYF.

V and J are TRBV11-1 and TRBJ2-7, with D possibly matching TRBD2 (5 bases). The ends were cut back, 5 bases at V and 2 bases at J, with 16 bases in the middle. The CDR3 is 15 residues long. Germline V lookup: CDR1 SGHAT, CDR2 FQDESV (reference sequence). The CDR3 is CASSPGISPTYEQYF. In DNA form, the CDR3 reads TGTGCCAGCAGCCCCGGGATCAGCCCTACCTACGAGCAGTACTTC. Drawing the rest from reference TRBV11-1 and TRBJ2-7, the complete variable domain is EAEVAQSPRYKITEKSQAVAFWCDPISGHATLYWYRQILGQGPELLVQFQDESVVDDSQLPKDRFSAERLKGVDSTLKIQPAELGDSAMYLCASSPGISPTYEQYFGPGTRLTVT.

V usage is TRBV5-5 and J usage is TRBJ2-7; the match to TRBD2 covers 9 bases. The CDR3 runs to 15 residues. Germline V gives CDR1 SGHKS, CDR2 YYEKEE (reference sequence). V shed 1 base, J shed 2 bases, and the junction held 4 bases outside the gene matches. The CDR3 region has the DNA TGTGCCAGCAGCTTGCGGCTAGCGGGGCCCTACGAGCAGTACTTC. Protein: CASSLRLAGPYEQYF.

This clone was picked up one time. This rearrangement joins TRBV7-3 to TRBJ2-3; TRBD2 matches at 7 bases. Per the germline V gene, CDR1 is SGHTA and CDR2 is FQGTGA. The CDR3 has 15 residues. The J segment lost 4 bases and the V segment lost 2 bases, leaving 6 bases of the junction unmatched. The CDR3 reads CASSLGGRAADTQYF. The CDR3 DNA reads as TGTGCCAGCAGCTTAGGTGGGAGGGCCGCAGATACGCAGTATTTT.

The chain couples TRBV28 to TRBJ1-5, with a tentative D call TRBD1 (6 bases). The ends were cut back, 1 base at V and 8 bases at J, with 12 bases in the middle. Germline V gene sequence: CDR1 MDHEN, CDR2 SYDVKM. CDR3 length: 14 residues. CDR3 amino acids: CASSLFSGDEPQHF. DNA for the CDR3: TGTGCCAGCAGTTTATTTTCAGGGGACGAGCCCCAGCATTTT.

The chain couples TRBV7-8 to TRBJ2-1; 12 bases are a match to TRBD2. Germline values: CDR1 SGHVS, CDR2 FQNEAQ. V shed 1 base and J 5 bases; nucleotides not matched to a gene: 9. The CDR3 runs 18 residues. The CDR3, as DNA: TGTGCCAGCAGCTTAGTGTGGTGGCGACTAGCGGGAGACAATGAGCAGTTCTTC. Protein product: CASSLVWWRLAGDNEQFF.

Of note for this clone: The germline gene is not matched at one end of the junction; a read error may be the cause. For the CDR3, the DNA is TGTGCCAGCAGCTTAAATTCGGGACCCGTGGCACTCAGTCTCTTCCCCTTC. Translated, it gives CASSLNSGPVALSLFPF. The chain combines TRBV7-9 with TRBJ1-2; D might be TRBD1 (5 bases). Germline V gives CDR1 SEHNR, CDR2 FQNEAQ (reference sequence). The CDR3 length is 17 residues.

The V call is TRBV7-9, the J call TRBJ1-1; 7 bases match TRBD1. V was pared by 5 bases and J by 1 base, with 4 bases of the junction left unmatched. The germline gives CDR1 SEHNR, CDR2 FQNEAQ (reference sequence). This CDR3 has 14 residues. The CDR3 protein is CASSERTGNTEAFF. CDR3 in DNA: TGTGCCAGCAGCGAAAGGACAGGGAACACTGAAGCTTTCTTT.

DNA of the CDR3: TGTGCCAGCCGAAATCCCCGGTTCGACGCAGATACGCAGTATTTT. This encodes CASRNPRFDADTQYF. The rearrangement uses TRBV7-9 and TRBJ2-3, with unresolved D. The V end lost 8 bases, the J end lost 4 bases, and 19 bases lay between the germline ends. Germline CDR1 SEHNR, CDR2 FQNEAQ (reference sequence). The CDR3 length is 15 residues.

This chain joins TRBV28 and TRBJ1-1; tentatively, D is TRBD1 (5 bases). The germline V gene has CDR1 MDHEN and CDR2 SYDVKM. This CDR3 has 20 amino acids. With 3 bases removed from V and 6 bases from J, the gap between germline ends came to 32 bases. The CDR3 bases are TGTGCCAGCAGTTTCATCAGGGCTGCATTCGGGGGGTGGTCGGAGCCTGAAGCTTTCTTT. Translated, it gives CASSFIRAAFGGWSEPEAFF. Full variable domain (missing parts from reference TRBV28 and TRBJ1-1): DVKVTQSSRYLVKRTGEKVFLECVQDMDHENMFWYRQDPGLGLRLIYFSYDVKMKEKGDIPEGYSVSREKKERFSLILESASTNQTSMYLCASSFIRAAFGGWSEPEAFFGQGTRLTVV.

V usage is TRBV6-1 and J usage is TRBJ1-5; no clear D gene. The CDR3 contains 16 residues. Germline-derived CDR1 and CDR2 are MNHNS and SASEGT. V was trimmed by 1 base and J by 3 bases, leaving 13 bases between them. CDR3 in DNA: TGTGCCAGCAGTGAAGGTTTACGGGCCTACAATCAGCCCCAGCATTTT. It translates to CASSEGLRAYNQPQHF.

The J gene is TRBJ2-7, the V gene TRBV7-9, with 7 bases identical to TRBD1. The germline CDR1 and CDR2 sequences are SEHNR and FQNEAQ (reference sequence). The V and J ends lost 10 bases and 0 bases, in that order; junction bases with no gene match: 6. The CDR3 spans 13 residues. CDR3 sequence: CAISTGYSYEQYF. The CDR3 DNA follows: TGTGCCATTTCGACAGGGTACTCCTACGAGCAGTACTTC.

This clone was seen once. The CDR3 sequence is CASSSMLGSDTQYF. The CDR3 DNA reads as TGTGCCAGCAGCTCGATGCTTGGGTCGGATACGCAGTATTTT. The chain joins TRBV7-2 to TRBJ2-3; D is unresolved. The CDR3 contains 14 residues. In germline, CDR1 is SGHTA, CDR2 FQGNSA. Trimming took 4 bases from V and 6 from J, leaving 14 bases between them.

The chain recombines TRBV4-1 with TRBJ1-3; maybe TRBD1 (5 bases). There are 16 residues in the CDR3. Germline loops: CDR1 MGHRA, CDR2 YSYEKL. Trimming stripped 5 bases from V and 3 bases from J, with 17 bases between. The CDR3 here is CASSNTPGRVGNTIYF. CDR3 nucleotide sequence: TGCGCCAGCAGCAACACTCCAGGCAGGGTTGGAAACACCATATATTTT.

The chain is built from TRBV5-1 and TRBJ2-7; D is possibly TRBD2 (5 bases). This CDR3 comprises 12 residues. Germline V gene data show CDR1 as SGHRS and CDR2 as YFSETQ. Trimming took 4 bases from V and 5 from J, leaving 10 bases between them. The CDR3 region is CASSLPGDEQYF. For the CDR3, the DNA is TGCGCCAGCAGCCTCCCCGGGGACGAGCAGTACTTC.

The rearrangement links TRBV18 to TRBJ2-2, with D possibly being TRBD1 or TRBD2 (6 bases each). This CDR3 has 16 residues. V was shortened by 6 bases and J by 6 bases, with 20 bases between the two germline ends. CDR1 and CDR2 (germline): KGHSH, LQKENI. Written as DNA, the CDR3 is TGTGCCAGCTCCCCTCAGGGGCCGGAGGGGTCCGGGGAGCTGTTTTTT. As protein: CASSPQGPEGSGELFF.

This chain links TRBV10-3 with TRBJ2-5, with a weak D call TRBD1 (6 bases). The germline V gene has CDR1 ENHRY and CDR2 SYGVKD. The CDR3 is 15 amino acids. Trimming cost V 3 bases and J 4 bases, with 15 bases left between them. In nucleotides, the CDR3 is TGTGCCATCAGTGATAGTAACAGGGTGGGAGAGACCCAGTACTTC. This translates into CAISDSNRVGETQYF.

The V gene is TRBV5-5, the J gene TRBJ2-3; D call uncertain. Trimming stripped 1 base from V and 5 bases from J, with 14 bases between. Per the germline V gene, CDR1 is SGHKS and CDR2 is YYEKEE (reference sequence). The CDR3 loop spans 15 amino acids. The CDR3 nucleotides read TGTGCCAGCAGCTTGCTCACCTGGGGAAGAGATACGCAGTATTTT. Encoded protein: CASSLLTWGRDTQYF.

The V and J genes are TRBV14 and TRBJ1-4; 7 bases map to TRBD1. The CDR3 has 12 residues. Trimming cost V 2 bases and J 11 bases; bases outside gene matches: 2. The germline V gene encodes CDR1 SGHDN and CDR2 FVKESK. The CDR3 DNA follows: TGTGCCAGCAGCCAAACAGGGGTGAAACTGTTTTTT. As protein: CASSQTGVKLFF. Based on the CDR3 plus reference TRBV14 and TRBJ1-4, the full variable domain is EAGVTQFPSHSVIEKGQTVTLRCDPISGHDNLYWYRRVMGKEIKFLLHFVKESKQDESGMPNNRFLAERTGGTYSTLKVQPAELEDSGVYFCASSQTGVKLFFGSGTQLSVL.

This sequence joins TRBV7-3 and TRBJ2-5, with 8 bases matching TRBD2. V was pared by 5 bases and J by 7 bases, with 9 bases of the junction left unmatched. Germline-derived CDR1 and CDR2 are SGHTA and FQGTGA. This CDR3 has 14 residues. The CDR3 nucleotides read TGTGCCAGCAGCGCCTCCGGGACTAGTGCGACCCAGTACTTC. Protein product: CASSASGTSATQYF.

The rearrangement joins TRBV9 to TRBJ2-2; tentatively, D is TRBD2 (5 bases). Trimming took off 3 bases at V and 0 bases at J, with 9 bases between the two ends. CDR1 SGDLS and CDR2 YYNGEE come from the germline V gene. The CDR3 totals 15 residues. The CDR3 protein is CASSAGLPNTGELFF. The CDR3 coding sequence is TGTGCCAGCAGCGCCGGACTTCCGAACACCGGGGAGCTGTTTTTT.